The clone carrying this TCR beta chain was counted a single time. Its antigen remains unidentified. CDR1 and CDR2 (germline): MNHNS, SASEGT. This CDR3 has 14 amino acids. J was trimmed by 5 bases and V by 3 bases; bases with no gene match: 6. This entry is derived from a study of cytomegalovirus exposure and HLA in healthy donors. Study at large: Earlier results showed 90 million to 130 million unique TCR beta sequences derived from roughly 200 million T cells.

PCR amplification relied on 60 Vbeta primers (plus 13 Jbeta primers). Per the original methods: In a later analysis, around 87 million unique TCR beta chains included roughly 11 million shared by two or more donors. Produced via immunoSEQ multiplex PCR; TCRdb's table is partial and in-frame only. V, J and clone size reflect that table, while D and trimming were determined from the DNA. The table has some 110,000 clones, approximately 80% seen once. Notes on the study in general: Specificity of a few CMV-associated chains for CMV antigens was verified in vitro. Rarity characterized most TCR sequences, yet some public TCRs appeared in many donors.

The specimen sequenced was PBMCs. This sequence was found in a middle-aged man in good health and CMV-seronegative. The chain recombines TRBV6-1 with TRBJ1-1, with 7 bases that match TRBD1. This CDR3 is CASSDGPQGTEAFF. CDR3 sequence (DNA): TGTGCCAGCAGTGATGGTCCACAGGGGACTGAAGCTTTCTTT.